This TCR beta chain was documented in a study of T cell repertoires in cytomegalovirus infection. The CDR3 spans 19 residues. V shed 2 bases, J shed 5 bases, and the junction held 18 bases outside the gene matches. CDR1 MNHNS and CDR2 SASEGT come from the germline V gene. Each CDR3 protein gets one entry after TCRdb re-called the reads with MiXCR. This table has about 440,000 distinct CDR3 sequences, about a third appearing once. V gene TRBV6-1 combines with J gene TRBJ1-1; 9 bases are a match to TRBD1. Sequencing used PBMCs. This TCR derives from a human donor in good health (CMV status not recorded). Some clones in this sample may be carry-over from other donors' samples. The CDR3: CASSETPFSSTGGLTEAFF. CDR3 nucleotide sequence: TGTGCCAGCAGTGAAACCCCCTTCTCGTCGACAGGGGGGCTTACTGAAGCTTTCTTT.